The T cell receptor beta chain described here comes from a study of blood T cell repertoires in COVID-19. Enrolment of Seattle patients took place during active infection, and they were followed longitudinally. In the original processing: Using reference gene primer amplification, nucleated cell counts were estimated. Clones were read by immunoSEQ multiplex PCR, and TCRdb kept only the in-frame ones, dropping some. V and J calls and clone size are copied from that table; D and trimming were computed from the DNA. The data contain fewer than 300,000 clones, approximately 86% of them singletons. Specimen: peripheral blood. The receptor comes from a human donor with COVID-19, enrolled during active disease. The donor label of this sample is uncertain.

CDR3 coding DNA: TGTGCCAGCTCACCGTCAGAACACCAGAACTATGGCACAGATACGCAGTATTTT. Translated, it gives CASSPSEHQNYGTDTQYF. The chain combines TRBV18 with TRBJ2-3; D gene ambiguous. This CDR3 spans 18 amino acids. Trimming cost V 3 bases and J 1 base, with 20 bases left between them. The germline gives CDR1 KGHSH, CDR2 LQKENI.